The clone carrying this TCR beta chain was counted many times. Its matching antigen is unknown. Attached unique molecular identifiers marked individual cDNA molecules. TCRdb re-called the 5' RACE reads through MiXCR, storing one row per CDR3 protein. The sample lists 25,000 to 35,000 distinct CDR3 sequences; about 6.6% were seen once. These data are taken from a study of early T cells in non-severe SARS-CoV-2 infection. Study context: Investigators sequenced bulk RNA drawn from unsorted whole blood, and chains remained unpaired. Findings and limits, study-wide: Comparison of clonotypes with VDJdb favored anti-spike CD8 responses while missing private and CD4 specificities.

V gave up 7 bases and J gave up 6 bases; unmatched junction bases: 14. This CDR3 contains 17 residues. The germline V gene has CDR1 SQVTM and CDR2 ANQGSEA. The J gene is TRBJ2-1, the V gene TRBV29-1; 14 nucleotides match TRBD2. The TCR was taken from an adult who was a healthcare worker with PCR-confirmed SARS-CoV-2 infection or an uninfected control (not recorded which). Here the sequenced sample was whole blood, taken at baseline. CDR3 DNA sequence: TGCAGCGGGGTGGCGACTAGCGGGAGGGCCTGGAGCAATGAGCAGTTCTTC. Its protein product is CSGVATSGRAWSNEQFF.